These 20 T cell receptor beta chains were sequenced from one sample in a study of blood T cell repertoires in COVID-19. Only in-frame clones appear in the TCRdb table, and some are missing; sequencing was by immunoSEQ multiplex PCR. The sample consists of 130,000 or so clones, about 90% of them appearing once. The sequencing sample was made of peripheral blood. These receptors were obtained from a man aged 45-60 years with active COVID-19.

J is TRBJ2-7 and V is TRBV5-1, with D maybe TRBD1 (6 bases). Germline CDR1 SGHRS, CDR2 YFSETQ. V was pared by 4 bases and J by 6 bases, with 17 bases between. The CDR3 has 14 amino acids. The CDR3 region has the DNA TGCGCCAGCAGCAATGAGGGCAGGGGTAGCGAGCAGTACTTC. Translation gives CASSNEGRGSEQYF.

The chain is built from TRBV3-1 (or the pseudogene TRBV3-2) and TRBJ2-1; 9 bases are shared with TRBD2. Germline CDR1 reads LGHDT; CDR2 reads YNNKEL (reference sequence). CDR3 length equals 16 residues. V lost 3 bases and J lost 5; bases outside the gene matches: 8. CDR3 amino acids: CASSQRLAALDNEQFF. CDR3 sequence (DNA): TGTGCCAGCAGCCAGAGACTAGCGGCGCTCGACAATGAGCAGTTCTTC.

Here the CDR3 reads CASSFGGGSMDSPLHF. Here the CDR3 DNA reads TGTGCCAGCAGCTTTGGCGGCGGGTCCATGGATTCACCCCTCCACTTT. The chain combines TRBV7-9 with TRBJ1-6; D is ambiguous. V lost 3 bases and J 8 bases, leaving 17 bases between the germline ends. Germline CDR1 is SEHNR and CDR2 is FQNEAQ (reference sequence). The CDR3 runs 16 residues.

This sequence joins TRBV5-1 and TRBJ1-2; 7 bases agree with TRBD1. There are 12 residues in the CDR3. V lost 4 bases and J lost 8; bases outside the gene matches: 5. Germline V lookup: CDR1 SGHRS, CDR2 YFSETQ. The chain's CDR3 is CASSPGQSGYTF. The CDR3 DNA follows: TGCGCCAGCAGCCCGGGACAGAGCGGCTACACCTTC.

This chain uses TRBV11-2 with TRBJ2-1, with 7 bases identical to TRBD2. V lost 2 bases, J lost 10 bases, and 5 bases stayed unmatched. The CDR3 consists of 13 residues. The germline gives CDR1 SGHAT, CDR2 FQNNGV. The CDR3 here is CASSLRGGWEQFF. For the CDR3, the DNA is TGTGCCAGCAGCTTACGCGGGGGATGGGAGCAGTTCTTC.

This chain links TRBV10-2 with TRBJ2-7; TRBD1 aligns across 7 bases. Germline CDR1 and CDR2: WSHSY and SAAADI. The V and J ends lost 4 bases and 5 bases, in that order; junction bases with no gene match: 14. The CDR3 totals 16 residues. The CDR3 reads CASSGPHRGKGHEQYF. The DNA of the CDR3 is TGCGCCAGCAGTGGACCACACAGGGGCAAGGGTCACGAGCAGTACTTC.

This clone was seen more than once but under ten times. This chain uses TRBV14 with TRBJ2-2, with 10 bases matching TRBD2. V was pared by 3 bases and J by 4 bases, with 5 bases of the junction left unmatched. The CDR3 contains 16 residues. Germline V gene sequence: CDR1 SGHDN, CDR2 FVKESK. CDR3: CASSHRRLAGTGELFF. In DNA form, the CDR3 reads TGTGCCAGCAGCCACCGGAGACTAGCGGGCACCGGGGAGCTGTTTTTT.

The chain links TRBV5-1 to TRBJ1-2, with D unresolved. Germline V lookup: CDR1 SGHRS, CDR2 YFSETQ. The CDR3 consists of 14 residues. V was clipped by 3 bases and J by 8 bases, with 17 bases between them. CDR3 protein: CASSSPGPLTGYTF. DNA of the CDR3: TGCGCCAGCAGCTCCCCAGGCCCCTTAACGGGCTACACCTTC.

CDR3 loop: CSVVGRSSYNEQFF. For the CDR3, the DNA is TGCAGCGTTGTGGGCAGAAGCTCCTACAATGAGCAGTTCTTC. The chain is built from TRBV29-1 and TRBJ2-1, with no clear D. This CDR3 has 14 residues. Germline CDR1 SQVTM, CDR2 ANQGSEA. V lost 4 bases to trimming and J lost 0 bases, with 10 bases between them.

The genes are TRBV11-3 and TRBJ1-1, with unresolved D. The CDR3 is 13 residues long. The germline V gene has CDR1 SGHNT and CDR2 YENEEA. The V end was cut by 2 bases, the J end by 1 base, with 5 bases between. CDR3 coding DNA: TGTGCCAGCAGCTTAAATAGGAACACTGAAGCTTTCTTT. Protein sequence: CASSLNRNTEAFF.

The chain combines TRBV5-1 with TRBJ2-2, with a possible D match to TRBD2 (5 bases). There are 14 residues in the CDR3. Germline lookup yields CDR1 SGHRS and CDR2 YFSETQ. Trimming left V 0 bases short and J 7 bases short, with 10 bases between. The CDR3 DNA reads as TGCGCCAGCAGCTTGGCCGGGGATCTCGGGGAGCTGTTTTTT. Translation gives CASSLAGDLGELFF.

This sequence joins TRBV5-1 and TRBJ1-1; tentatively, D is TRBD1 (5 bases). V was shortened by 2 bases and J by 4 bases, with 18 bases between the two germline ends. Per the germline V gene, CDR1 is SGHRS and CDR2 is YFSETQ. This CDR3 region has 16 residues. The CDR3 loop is CASSFFRARRGTEAFF. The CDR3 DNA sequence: TGCGCCAGCAGCTTTTTCCGGGCCCGAAGGGGCACTGAAGCTTTCTTT.

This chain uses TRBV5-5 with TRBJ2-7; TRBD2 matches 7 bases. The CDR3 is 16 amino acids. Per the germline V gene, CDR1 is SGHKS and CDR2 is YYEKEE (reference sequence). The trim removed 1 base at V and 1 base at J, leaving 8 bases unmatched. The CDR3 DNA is TGTGCCAGCAGCTTGTCGCCAGCGGGGAGGTCCTACGAGCAGTACTTC. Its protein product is CASSLSPAGRSYEQYF.

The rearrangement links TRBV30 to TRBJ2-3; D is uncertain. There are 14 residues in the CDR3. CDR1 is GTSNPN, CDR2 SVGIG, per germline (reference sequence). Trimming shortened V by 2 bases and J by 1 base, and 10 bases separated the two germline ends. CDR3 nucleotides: TGTGCCTGGAGTATTTACCCAGGCACAGATACGCAGTATTTT. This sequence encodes CAWSIYPGTDTQYF.

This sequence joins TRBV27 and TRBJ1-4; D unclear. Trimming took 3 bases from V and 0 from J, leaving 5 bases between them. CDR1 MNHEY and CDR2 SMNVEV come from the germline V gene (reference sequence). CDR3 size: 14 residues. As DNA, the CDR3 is TGTGCCAGCAGTTTCAGTCCAACTAATGAAAAACTGTTTTTT. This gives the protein CASSFSPTNEKLFF.

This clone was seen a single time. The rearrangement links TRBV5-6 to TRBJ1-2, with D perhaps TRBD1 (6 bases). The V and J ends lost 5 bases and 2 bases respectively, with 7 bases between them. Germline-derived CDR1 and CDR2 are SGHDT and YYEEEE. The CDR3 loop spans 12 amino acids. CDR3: CASSGQNYGYTF. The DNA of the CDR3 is TGTGCCAGCAGTGGACAGAACTATGGCTACACCTTC. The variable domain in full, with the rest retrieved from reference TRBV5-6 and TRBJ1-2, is DAGVTQSPTHLIKTRGQQVTLRCSPKSGHDTVSWYQQALGQGPQFIFQYYEEEERQRGNFPDRFSGHQFPNYSSELNVNALLLGDSALYLCASSGQNYGYTFGSGTRLTVV.

This chain's CDR3 is CASSATGGRYGYTF. Written as DNA, the CDR3 is TGTGCCAGCAGCGCGACAGGGGGCCGCTATGGCTACACCTTC. V is TRBV9 and J is TRBJ1-2; 10 nucleotides line up with TRBD1. After removal of 3 bases from V and 4 bases from J, the junction contained 3 bases not matched to a gene. The CDR3 totals 14 residues. The germline V gene encodes CDR1 SGDLS and CDR2 YYNGEE. Filled out from reference TRBV9 and TRBJ1-2, the complete variable domain reads DSGVTQTPKHLITATGQRVTLRCSPRSGDLSVYWYQQSLDQGLQFLIQYYNGEERAKGNILERFSAQQFPDLHSELNLSSLELGDSALYFCASSATGGRYGYTFGSGTRLTVV.

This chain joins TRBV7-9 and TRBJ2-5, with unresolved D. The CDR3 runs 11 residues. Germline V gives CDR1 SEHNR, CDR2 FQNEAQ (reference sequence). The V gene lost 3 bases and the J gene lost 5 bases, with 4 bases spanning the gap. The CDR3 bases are TGTGCCAGCAGCTTTATCGAGACCCAGTACTTC. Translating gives CASSFIETQYF.

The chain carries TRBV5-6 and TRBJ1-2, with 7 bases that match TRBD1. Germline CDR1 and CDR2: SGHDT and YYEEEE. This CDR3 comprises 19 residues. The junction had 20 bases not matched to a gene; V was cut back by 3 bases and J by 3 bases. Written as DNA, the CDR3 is TGTGCCAGCAGCTCGACGACAGGGAGGACCCTTAGCCTATACTATGGCTACACCTTC. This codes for CASSSTTGRTLSLYYGYTF.

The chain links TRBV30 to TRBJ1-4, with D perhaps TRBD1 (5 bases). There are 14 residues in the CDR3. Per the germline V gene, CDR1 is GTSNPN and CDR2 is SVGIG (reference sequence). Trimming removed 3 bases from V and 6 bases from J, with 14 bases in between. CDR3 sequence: CAWSPRGEDEKLFF. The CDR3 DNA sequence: TGTGCCTGGAGCCCCAGAGGGGAGGATGAAAAACTGTTTTTT.